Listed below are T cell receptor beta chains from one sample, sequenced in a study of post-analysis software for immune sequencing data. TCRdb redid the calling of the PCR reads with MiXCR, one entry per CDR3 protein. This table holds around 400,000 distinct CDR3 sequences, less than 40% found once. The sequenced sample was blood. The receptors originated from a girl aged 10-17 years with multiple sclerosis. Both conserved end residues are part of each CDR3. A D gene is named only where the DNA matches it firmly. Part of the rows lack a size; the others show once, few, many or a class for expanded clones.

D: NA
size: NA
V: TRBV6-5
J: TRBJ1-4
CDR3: CASSSTLETNEKLFF
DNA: TGTGCCAGCAGCTCGACACTAGAAACTAATGAAAAACTGTTTTTT

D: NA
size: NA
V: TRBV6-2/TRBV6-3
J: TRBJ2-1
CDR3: CASRYVGYNEQFF
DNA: TGTGCCAGCAGGTACGTGGGGTACAATGAGCAGTTCTTC

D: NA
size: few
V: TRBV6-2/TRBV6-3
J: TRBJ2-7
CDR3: CASSYPRTADAYEQYF
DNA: TGTGCCAGCAGTTACCCACGGACAGCCGACGCCTACGAGCAGTACTTC

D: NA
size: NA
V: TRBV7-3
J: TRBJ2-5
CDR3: CACSLNRQETQYF
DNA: TGTGCCTGCAGCTTAAATCGGCAAGAGACCCAGTACTTC

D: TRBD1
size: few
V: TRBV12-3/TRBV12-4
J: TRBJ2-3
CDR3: CASREMGQGETGTQYF
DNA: TGTGCCAGCAGGGAGATGGGACAGGGGGAAACGGGTACGCAGTATTTT

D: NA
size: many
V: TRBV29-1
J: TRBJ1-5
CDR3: CSVASGNQPQHF
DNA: TGCAGCGTTGCTTCAGGCAATCAGCCCCAGCATTTT

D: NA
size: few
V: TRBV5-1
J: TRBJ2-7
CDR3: CASSSNRYLSSYEQYF
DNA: TGCGCCAGCAGCAGTAATAGGTACTTGAGCTCCTACGAGCAGTACTTC

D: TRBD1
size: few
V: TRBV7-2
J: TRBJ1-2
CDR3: CASSLDFSNYGTGPYGYTF
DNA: TGTGCCAGCAGCTTAGACTTCAGTAACTACGGGACAGGGCCCTATGGCTACACCTTC

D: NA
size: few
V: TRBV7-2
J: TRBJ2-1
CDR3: CASSLEGGFSYNEQFF
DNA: TGTGCCAGCAGCTTAGAGGGGGGGTTCTCCTACAATGAGCAGTTCTTC

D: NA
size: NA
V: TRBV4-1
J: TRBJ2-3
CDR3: CASSQVHIVSTDTQYF
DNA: TGCGCCAGCAGCCAAGTACATATAGTTAGCACAGATACGCAGTATTTT

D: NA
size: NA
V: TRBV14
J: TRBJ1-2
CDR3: CASSQTRYYYGYTF
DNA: TGTGCCAGCAGCCAAACACGATACTACTATGGCTACACCTTC

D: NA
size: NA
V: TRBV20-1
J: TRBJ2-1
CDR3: CSASGVIENEQFF
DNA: TGCAGTGCTAGCGGGGTGATTGAGAATGAGCAGTTCTTC

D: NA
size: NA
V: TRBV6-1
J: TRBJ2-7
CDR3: CASSEATAGHLYEQYF
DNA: TGTGCCAGCAGTGAAGCGACCGCGGGACACCTCTACGAGCAGTACTTC

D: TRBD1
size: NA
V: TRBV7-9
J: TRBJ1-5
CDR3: CASSLVTGGSNQPQHF
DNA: TGTGCCAGCAGCTTAGTCACAGGGGGCAGCAATCAGCCCCAGCATTTT